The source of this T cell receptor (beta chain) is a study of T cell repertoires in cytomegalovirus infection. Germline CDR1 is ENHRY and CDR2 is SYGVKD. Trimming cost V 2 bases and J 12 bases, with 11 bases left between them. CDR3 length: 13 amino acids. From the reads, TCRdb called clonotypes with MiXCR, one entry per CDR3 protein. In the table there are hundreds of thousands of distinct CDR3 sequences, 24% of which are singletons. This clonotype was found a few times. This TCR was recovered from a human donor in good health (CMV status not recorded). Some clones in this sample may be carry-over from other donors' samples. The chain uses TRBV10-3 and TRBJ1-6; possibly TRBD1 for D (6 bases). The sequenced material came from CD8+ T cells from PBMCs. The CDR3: CAISEPLTGPLHF. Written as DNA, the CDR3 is TGTGCCATCAGTGAGCCCTTGACAGGACCCCTCCACTTT.